The 20 T cell receptor beta chains below were found in one sample sequenced in a study of blood T cell repertoires in COVID-19. TCRdb's table, derived via immunoSEQ multiplex PCR, lists solely in-frame clones and lacks some. The data show some 57,000 clones, with nearly 90% seen just once and about 12% held by the top ten. The sample taken for sequencing was peripheral blood. The receptors were gathered from a man aged 60 to 69 with active COVID-19.

V and J are TRBV6-1 and TRBJ2-1, with 10 bases matching TRBD1. The germline V gene encodes CDR1 MNHNS and CDR2 SASEGT. Unmatched junction bases numbered 3, after V lost 2 bases and J lost 5 bases. The CDR3 contains 15 residues. The CDR3 nucleotides are TGTGCCAGCAGTGAACCGGGACAGGGGAACAATGAGCAGTTCTTC. Its protein is CASSEPGQGNNEQFF.

Only a few counts were recorded for this clone. The chain couples TRBV5-6 to TRBJ1-2; D is undetermined. With 3 bases removed from V and 3 bases from J, the gap between germline ends came to 15 bases. The CDR3 sequence is 15 residues long. The germline CDR1 and CDR2 sequences are SGHDT and YYEEEE. DNA of the CDR3: TGTGCCAGCAGCTCGTTTTCACAGCCGTACTATGGCTACACCTTC. Translated, it gives CASSSFSQPYYGYTF.

V is TRBV7-8 and J is TRBJ1-5, with a weak D call TRBD1 (6 bases). CDR3 length: 15 amino acids. V was shortened by 4 bases and J by 0 bases, with 10 bases between the two germline ends. CDR1 is SGHVS, CDR2 FQNEAQ, per germline. CDR3 sequence: CASSWGGSSNQPQHF. The CDR3 bases are TGTGCCAGCAGCTGGGGGGGCAGTAGCAATCAGCCCCAGCATTTT.

The gene calls are TRBV11-2 and TRBJ2-1, with 9 bases identical to TRBD2. CDR1 is SGHAT, CDR2 FQNNGV, per germline. The ends lost 2 bases at V and 4 bases at J; junction bases unmatched: 3. CDR3 length: 15 residues. CDR3 DNA sequence: TGTGCCAGCAGCTTATCCAGCGGGGGGTACAATGAGCAGTTCTTC. Encoded protein: CASSLSSGGYNEQFF. Filled out from reference TRBV11-2 and TRBJ2-1, the complete variable domain reads EAGVAQSPRYKIIEKRQSVAFWCNPISGHATLYWYQQILGQGPKLLIQFQNNGVVDDSQLPKDRFSAERLKGVDSTLKIQPAKLEDSAVYLCASSLSSGGYNEQFFGPGTRLTVL.

CDR3 protein: CASREGVYNEQFF. Here the CDR3 DNA reads TGTGCCAGTAGGGAAGGGGTCTACAATGAGCAGTTCTTC. The V and J genes are TRBV19 and TRBJ2-1; weak D call: TRBD1 (5 bases). V was pared by 6 bases and J by 3 bases, with 9 bases between. Germline CDR1 and CDR2: LNHDA and SQIVND (reference sequence). This CDR3 spans 13 amino acids.

CDR3 nucleotides: TGTGCCAGCAGTTTGGGCGGGGGGGCCTCTCCACAAGAGACCCAGTACTTC. This gives the protein CASSLGGGASPQETQYF. The V call is TRBV28, the J call TRBJ2-5; 9 nucleotides match TRBD2. After removal of 3 bases from V and 2 bases from J, the junction contained 10 bases not matched to a gene. Germline V CDR1 and CDR2: MDHEN, SYDVKM. The CDR3 contains 17 residues.

The gene calls are TRBV29-1 and TRBJ2-2; 10 bases match TRBD1. CDR3 length: 15 residues. The ends lost 6 bases at V and 4 bases at J; junction bases unmatched: 8. Germline V gene data show CDR1 as SQVTM and CDR2 as ANQGSEA. The CDR3 sequence: CSVQEGTGATGELFF. DNA of the CDR3: TGCAGCGTCCAAGAGGGGACAGGGGCCACCGGGGAGCTGTTTTTT.

The chain has TRBV3-1 (or the pseudogene TRBV3-2) and TRBJ2-1, with 7 bases aligning to TRBD2. Trimming took 8 bases from V and 7 from J; bases not matched to a gene: 32. The CDR3 is 21 amino acids. The germline gives CDR1 LGHDT, CDR2 YNNKEL (reference sequence). The CDR3 spells CASRAWRENPPSRTLTNEQFF. The CDR3 DNA follows: TGTGCCAGCCGGGCTTGGCGGGAGAACCCCCCCTCCCGAACCCTTACAAATGAGCAGTTCTTC.

The V and J genes are TRBV4-2 and TRBJ2-2, with 9 bases that match TRBD2. The V gene's germline CDR1 is LGHNA and CDR2 YNFKEQ. The CDR3 extends over 17 amino acids. J lost 6 bases, V lost 0 bases, and 8 bases had no gene match. The CDR3 coding sequence is TGTGCCAGCAGCCAAGAGAGGTTAGCGGGAGTAGCCGGGGAGCTGTTTTTT. Residues: CASSQERLAGVAGELFF.

This rearrangement joins TRBV6-2 or TRBV6-3 to TRBJ2-1; D may be TRBD1 (6 bases). This CDR3 is 14 amino acids long. The V gene's germline CDR1 is MNHEY and CDR2 SVGEGT. With 4 bases removed from V and 3 bases from J, the gap between germline ends came to 10 bases. The CDR3 DNA follows: TGTGCCAGCAGTTTTGGACAGAGCTACAATGAGCAGTTCTTC. This encodes CASSFGQSYNEQFF.

This clone was recorded only once. Written as DNA, the CDR3 is TGCAGCGGGGGGTACGGGGGATTCACAGATACGCAGTATTTT. This encodes CSGGYGGFTDTQYF. The genes are TRBV29-1 and TRBJ2-3, with a tentative D call TRBD2 (6 bases). The V end lost 7 bases, the J end lost 2 bases, and 16 bases lay between the germline ends. The CDR3 is 14 amino acids. Germline CDR1 is SQVTM and CDR2 is ANQGSEA.

With regard to this clone: Sequence at one end of the junction differs from germline and may be a read error. J is TRBJ1-1 and V is TRBV7-7; 7 nucleotides agree with TRBD1. Germline V gene lookup returns CDR1 SSHAT and CDR2 FNYEAQ (reference sequence). The CDR3 extends over 17 amino acids. CDR3 nucleotides: TGTGCTAGCAGCGCCTGGACAGGAGGGCTTGAAGACACTGAAGCTTTCTTT. Translation: CASSAWTGGLEDTEAFF.

Here the CDR3 reads CASSLVPTSGRNEQFF. CDR3 in DNA: TGTGCCAGCAGCTTAGTTCCGACTAGCGGGAGAAATGAGCAGTTCTTC. The genes are TRBV7-9 and TRBJ2-1; 12 nucleotides agree with TRBD2. Germline assignment: CDR1 SEHNR and CDR2 FQNEAQ (reference sequence). The CDR3 covers 16 residues. The junction had 5 bases not matched to a gene; V was cut back by 1 base and J by 7 bases. The full variable domain, its missing parts supplied by reference TRBV7-9 and TRBJ2-1, is DTGVSQNPRHKITKRGQNVTFRCDPISEHNRLYWYRQTLGQGPEFLTYFQNEAQLEKSRLLSDRFSAERPKGSFSTLEIQRTEQGDSAMYLCASSLVPTSGRNEQFFGPGTRLTVL.

This chain links TRBV6-6 with TRBJ2-7; D gene ambiguous. V lost 0 bases to trimming and J lost 1 base, with 7 bases between them. This CDR3 region has 14 residues. Germline CDR1 MNHNY, CDR2 SVGAGI (reference sequence). The CDR3 loop reads CASSYSGESYEQYF. The DNA of the CDR3 is TGTGCCAGCAGTTACTCCGGAGAGTCCTACGAGCAGTACTTC.

V usage is TRBV4-1 and J usage is TRBJ2-2; tentative D call: TRBD2 (6 bases). Germline V gives CDR1 MGHRA, CDR2 YSYEKL. The V end lost 1 base, the J end lost 7 bases, and 16 bases lay between the germline ends. The CDR3 runs to 16 residues. The CDR3 sequence is CASSQVEGAGNGELFF. The CDR3 DNA reads TGCGCCAGCAGCCAAGTAGAAGGAGCGGGTAACGGGGAGCTGTTTTTT.

The chain couples TRBV4-1 to TRBJ2-7; D possibly corresponds to TRBD2 (6 bases). Trimming stripped 1 base from V and 2 bases from J, with 12 bases between. The CDR3 extends over 15 amino acids. Germline CDR1 MGHRA, CDR2 YSYEKL. The CDR3 is CASSQVLEGPYEQYF. The DNA of the CDR3 is TGCGCCAGCAGCCAAGTATTGGAGGGACCCTACGAGCAGTACTTC.

The rearrangement joins TRBV6-5 to TRBJ1-2, with no clear D. Germline CDR1 MNHEY, CDR2 SVGAGI. This CDR3 comprises 13 residues. V was pared by 8 bases and J by 8 bases, with 18 bases between. CDR3 sequence reads: CASRMTLLRGYTF. Here the CDR3 DNA reads TGTGCCAGCCGAATGACACTCCTGAGAGGCTACACCTTC.

This chain connects TRBV4-3 to TRBJ2-2; D call uncertain. The CDR3 length is 14 residues. The V and J ends lost 1 base and 5 bases respectively, with 8 bases between them. From germline, CDR1 is LGHNA and CDR2 YSLEER. Here the CDR3 reads CASSQGPQTGELFF. As DNA, the CDR3 is TGCGCCAGCAGCCAAGGGCCCCAGACCGGGGAGCTGTTTTTT.

The chain has TRBV7-3 and TRBJ2-3, with D perhaps matching TRBD2 (5 bases). Germline V gene sequence: CDR1 SGHTA, CDR2 FQGTGA. V lost 6 bases, J lost 7 bases, and 23 bases lay in between. CDR3 size: 16 residues. CDR3: CASSLDATLRVNTQYF. CDR3 coding DNA: TGTGCCAGCAGTCTGGATGCCACCCTGCGGGTTAATACGCAGTATTTT. Looking up the rest from reference TRBV7-3 and TRBJ2-3 gives the full variable domain: GAGVSQTPSNKVTEKGKYVELRCDPISGHTALYWYRQSLGQGPEFLIYFQGTGAADDSGLPNDRFFAVRPEGSVSTLKIQRTERGDSAVYLCASSLDATLRVNTQYFGPGTRLTVL.

The chain carries TRBV28 and TRBJ1-5; a possible D gene is TRBD1 (5 bases). This CDR3 has 13 residues. Germline V gene data show CDR1 as MDHEN and CDR2 as SYDVKM. Between the trimmed V and J ends, which lost 8 bases and 7 bases, there was a span of 15 bases. Written as DNA, the CDR3 is TGTGCCAGCGCCGGGGGGTCCACGCAGCCCCAGCATTTT. This gives the protein CASAGGSTQPQHF.